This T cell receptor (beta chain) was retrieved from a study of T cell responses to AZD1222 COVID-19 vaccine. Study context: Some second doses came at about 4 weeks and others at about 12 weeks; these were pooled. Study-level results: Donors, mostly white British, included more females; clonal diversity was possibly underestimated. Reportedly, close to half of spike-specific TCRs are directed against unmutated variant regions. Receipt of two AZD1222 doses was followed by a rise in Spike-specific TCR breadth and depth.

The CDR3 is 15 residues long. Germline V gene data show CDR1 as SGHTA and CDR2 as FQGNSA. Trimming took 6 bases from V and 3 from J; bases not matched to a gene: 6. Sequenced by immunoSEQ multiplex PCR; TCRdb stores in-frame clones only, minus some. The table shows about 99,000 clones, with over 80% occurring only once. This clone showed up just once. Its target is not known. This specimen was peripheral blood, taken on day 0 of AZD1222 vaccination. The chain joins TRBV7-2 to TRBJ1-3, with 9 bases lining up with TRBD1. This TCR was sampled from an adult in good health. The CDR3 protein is CASSLQGALGNTIYF. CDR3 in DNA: TGTGCCAGCAGTTTACAGGGGGCGCTTGGAAACACCATATATTTT.